This T cell receptor beta chain was found in a study of blood T cell repertoires in COVID-19. Study in general: PBMCs, B-cell-depleted T cells, or T cells provided the cDNA or gDNA that made up the material.

Trimming stripped 4 bases from V and 1 base from J, with 15 bases between. The CDR3 is 16 amino acids. Germline values: CDR1 SGHRS, CDR2 YFSETQ. How the authors handled the data: Estimated nucleated cell counts came from reference gene primer amplification. Repertoires were generated with immunoSEQ multiplex PCR, while TCRdb's copy carries only in-frame clones and drops some. D and trimming were read from the DNA, whereas the V and J calls and clone size are those reported in that table. The table has about 15,000 clones, around nine tenths seen once. The chain has TRBV5-1 and TRBJ2-1; tentative D call: TRBD2 (5 bases). Sequencing used peripheral blood. The TCR originated in a man between 60 and 75 years old with active COVID-19. CDR3 DNA: TGCGCCAGCAGCCTTGGCACCCCGGGATCCTACAATGAGCAGTTCTTC. Translation gives CASSLGTPGSYNEQFF.